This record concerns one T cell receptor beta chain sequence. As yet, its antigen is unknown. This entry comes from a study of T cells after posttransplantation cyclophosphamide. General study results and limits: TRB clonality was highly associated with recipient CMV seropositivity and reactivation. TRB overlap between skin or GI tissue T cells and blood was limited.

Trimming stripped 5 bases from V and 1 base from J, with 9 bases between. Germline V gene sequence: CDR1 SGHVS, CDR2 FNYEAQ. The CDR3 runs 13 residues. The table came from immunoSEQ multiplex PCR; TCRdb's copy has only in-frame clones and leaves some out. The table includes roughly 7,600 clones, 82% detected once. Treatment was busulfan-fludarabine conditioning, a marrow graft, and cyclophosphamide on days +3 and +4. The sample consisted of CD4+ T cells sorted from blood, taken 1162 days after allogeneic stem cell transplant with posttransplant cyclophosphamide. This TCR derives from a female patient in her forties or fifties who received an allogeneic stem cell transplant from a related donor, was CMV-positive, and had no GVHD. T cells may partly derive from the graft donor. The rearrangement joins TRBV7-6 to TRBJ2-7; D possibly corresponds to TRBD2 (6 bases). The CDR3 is CASSPGTSYEQYF. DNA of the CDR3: TGTGCCAGCAGCCCCGGGACTTCCTACGAGCAGTACTTC.